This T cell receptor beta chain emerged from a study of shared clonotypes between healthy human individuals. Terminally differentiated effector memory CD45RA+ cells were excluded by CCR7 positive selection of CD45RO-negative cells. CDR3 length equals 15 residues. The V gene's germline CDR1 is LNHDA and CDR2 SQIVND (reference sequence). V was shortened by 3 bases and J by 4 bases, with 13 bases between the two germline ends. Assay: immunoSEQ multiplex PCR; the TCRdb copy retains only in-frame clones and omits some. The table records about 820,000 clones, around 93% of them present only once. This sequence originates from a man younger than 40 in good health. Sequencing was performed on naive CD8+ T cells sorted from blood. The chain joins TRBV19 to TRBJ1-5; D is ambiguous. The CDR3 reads CASSIQRWGNQPQHF. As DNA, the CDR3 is TGTGCCAGTAGTATTCAGCGTTGGGGAAATCAGCCCCAGCATTTT.